This T cell receptor (beta chain) is from a study of T cell clusters in autoimmune cytopenias. The CDR3 sequence is 17 residues long. Germline V gene sequence: CDR1 SGHDN, CDR2 FVKESK. One tube held mixed TRB-A and TRB-B primer pools for touch-down PCR. TCRdb re-called the multiplex PCR reads and shows each CDR3 protein once, DNA omitted. In total, the table holds approximately 11,000 distinct CDR3 sequences. TRB was amplified from about 270 ng of peripheral blood genomic DNA per sample. This sample also belongs to another study, concerning T cell repertoires in aging, cancer and after chemotherapy.

V usage is TRBV14 and J usage is TRBJ2-1; TCRdb's assignment of TRBD1 cannot be checked, as there is no DNA. The sequence was collected from a human donor in good health. Material: peripheral blood. CDR3 amino acids: CASSQVPRGDRYNEQFF.